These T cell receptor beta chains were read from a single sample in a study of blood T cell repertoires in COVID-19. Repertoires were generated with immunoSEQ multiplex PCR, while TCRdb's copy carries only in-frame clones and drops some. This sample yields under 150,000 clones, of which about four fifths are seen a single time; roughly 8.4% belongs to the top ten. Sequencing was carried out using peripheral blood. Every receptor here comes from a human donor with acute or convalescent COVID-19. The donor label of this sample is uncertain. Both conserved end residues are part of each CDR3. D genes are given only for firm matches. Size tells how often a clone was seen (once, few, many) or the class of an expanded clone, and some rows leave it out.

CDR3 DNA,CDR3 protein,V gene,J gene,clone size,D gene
TGTGCCAGCAGTTACCGACAGGGCAATCAGCCCCAGCATTTT,CASSYRQGNQPQHF,TRBV6-5,TRBJ1-5,NA,NA
TGTGCCAGCAGTTACTCTGGAGGGGGCGGCCCCAACACTGAAGCTTTCTTT,CASSYSGGGGPNTEAFF,TRBV6-2/TRBV6-3,TRBJ1-1,once,TRBD1
TGTGCCAGCAGCAAGGGAGGGGCAGGGGGCCGAAAAGCTTTCTTT,CASSKGGAGGRKAFF,TRBV3-1/TRBV3-2,TRBJ1-1,NA,TRBD1
TGTGCCAGCAGCCAGGGACAGGAGTTGAACACTGAAGCTTTCTTT,CASSQGQELNTEAFF,TRBV14,TRBJ1-1,once,TRBD1
TGTGCCAGCAGCCAAGTCCCCGGTTCGAACACTGAAGCTTTCTTT,CASSQVPGSNTEAFF,TRBV14,TRBJ1-1,once,NA
TGTGCCAGCAGTGGTCACGGGAACACTGAAGCTTTCTTT,CASSGHGNTEAFF,TRBV2,TRBJ1-1,NA,NA
TGTGCCAGCAGCTCCCCGGGACAGGGGGCGGATGGCTACACCTTC,CASSSPGQGADGYTF,TRBV5-4,TRBJ1-2,NA,TRBD1
TGTGCCAGCAGCGCGGGACAGGCAAATCAGCCCCAGCATTTT,CASSAGQANQPQHF,TRBV9,TRBJ1-5,NA,TRBD1
TGTGCCAGCTCAGCGGGGGACACTGAAGCTTTCTTT,CASSAGDTEAFF,TRBV18,TRBJ1-1,NA,NA
TGTGCCAGCAGATACGGGGACACGGGAGGTGGCTACACCTTC,CASRYGDTGGGYTF,TRBV5-6,TRBJ1-2,NA,NA
TGTGCCAGCAAGGGGACAGGGAAGGCCGGGGAGCTGTTTTTT,CASKGTGKAGELFF,TRBV2,TRBJ2-2,NA,TRBD1
TGTGCCAGCTCACCCGGGACTAGCGTGCGATTTGAGCAGTTCTTC,CASSPGTSVRFEQFF,TRBV18,TRBJ2-1,NA,TRBD2
TGTGCCAGCAGTTACCGGATCAGGGGAAGGGGAGAGACCCAGTACTTC,CASSYRIRGRGETQYF,TRBV6-5,TRBJ2-5,NA,NA
TGTGCCAGCAGCTTAGGCAGGGGGGAGACCCAGTACTTC,CASSLGRGETQYF,TRBV7-9,TRBJ2-5,few,TRBD1
TGTGCCAGCAGCACGCGGACAGGGGGGAACTATGGCTACACCTTC,CASSTRTGGNYGYTF,TRBV6-5,TRBJ1-2,NA,TRBD1
TGTGCCAGCAGCCCTAGGGGGTTGGGCACTGAAGCTTTCTTT,CASSPRGLGTEAFF,TRBV7-9,TRBJ1-1,NA,NA
TGTGCCAGCAGTCCGGACAGGGCGAGCTCCTACAATGAGCAGTTCTTC,CASSPDRASSYNEQFF,TRBV27,TRBJ2-1,NA,TRBD1
TGTGCCAGCAGTCCGAATCGACTAGCGGGGGGGATGAACACCGGGGAGCTGTTTTTT,CASSPNRLAGGMNTGELFF,TRBV27,TRBJ2-2,NA,TRBD2
TGTGCCAGCATCGCTCTGGGGGGGGTAGGCAATGAGCAGTTCTTC,CASIALGGVGNEQFF,TRBV6-5,TRBJ2-1,NA,TRBD2
TGTGCCAGCAGTTACCGGGACAGGGAGCCCGGGGAGCTGTTTTTT,CASSYRDREPGELFF,TRBV6-5,TRBJ2-2,NA,TRBD1
TGCGCCAGCACCAGCGGGACAGGGGTTCATAACACAGATACGCAGTATTTT,CASTSGTGVHNTDTQYF,TRBV5-1,TRBJ2-3,few,TRBD1
TGTGCCAGTGGCTCCCAGCGGCGCACAGATACGCAGTATTTT,CASGSQRRTDTQYF,TRBV19,TRBJ2-3,once,NA
TGTGCCAGCAGTCCGACAGGACTCTTTGAAGCTTTCTTT,CASSPTGLFEAFF,TRBV14,TRBJ1-1,NA,NA
TGTGCCACCAGCAGAGATCCAGGACAAGAAGGCGGGGAGCTGTTTTTT,CATSRDPGQEGGELFF,TRBV15,TRBJ2-2,few,NA
TGTGCCAGCAGCTTGGGGGCAGGGCGGACTGAAGCTTTCTTT,CASSLGAGRTEAFF,TRBV5-6,TRBJ1-1,NA,NA
TGTGCCAGCAGCTTAGAGAGAGGGTCCATCTTCTCTGGGGCCAACGTCCTGACTTTC,CASSLERGSIFSGANVLTF,TRBV7-2,TRBJ2-6,NA,NA
TGTGCCAGCATTACACAGGGCAACTATGGCTACACCTTC,CASITQGNYGYTF,TRBV2,TRBJ1-2,NA,NA
TGTGCCAGCAGTCGACAGGGCGGTCAGCCCCAGCATTTT,CASSRQGGQPQHF,TRBV11-2,TRBJ1-5,NA,TRBD1
TGTGCCAGCAGCACCCTCGGGCAGCCCCAGCATTTT,CASSTLGQPQHF,TRBV4-2,TRBJ1-5,NA,NA